This entry lists 2 T cell receptor beta chains sequenced from one sample in a study of PD-L1 blockade in urothelial cancer. TCRdb's table, derived via immunoSEQ multiplex PCR, lists solely in-frame clones and lacks some. The table records tens of thousands of clones, 80% to 90% of them present only once. The time point is: peripheral blood 6 weeks after treatment start. Specimen: PBMCs, collected around atezolizumab (anti-PD-L1) treatment. All receptors derive from a man of 80 years or more with urothelial cancer.

This rearrangement joins TRBV12-5 to TRBJ2-7; 9 nucleotides match TRBD2. The V segment lost 1 base and the J segment 3 bases; nucleotides outside the gene matches: 7. This CDR3 comprises 16 residues. Germline CDR1 LGHNT, CDR2 FRNRAP. CDR3 amino acids: CASGLGGLAPDYEQYF. The CDR3 nucleotides are TGTGCTAGTGGTTTGGGAGGACTAGCGCCCGACTACGAGCAGTACTTC.

The chain carries TRBV5-1 and TRBJ1-1; TRBD1 agrees at 7 bases. Losses at the gene ends were 2 bases for V and 4 bases for J; bases not matched to a gene: 5. This CDR3 spans 14 amino acids. Germline V lookup: CDR1 SGHRS, CDR2 YFSETQ. The CDR3 DNA sequence: TGCGCCAGCAGCTTCACAGGGGAGAGCACTGAAGCTTTCTTT. Translated, it gives CASSFTGESTEAFF.